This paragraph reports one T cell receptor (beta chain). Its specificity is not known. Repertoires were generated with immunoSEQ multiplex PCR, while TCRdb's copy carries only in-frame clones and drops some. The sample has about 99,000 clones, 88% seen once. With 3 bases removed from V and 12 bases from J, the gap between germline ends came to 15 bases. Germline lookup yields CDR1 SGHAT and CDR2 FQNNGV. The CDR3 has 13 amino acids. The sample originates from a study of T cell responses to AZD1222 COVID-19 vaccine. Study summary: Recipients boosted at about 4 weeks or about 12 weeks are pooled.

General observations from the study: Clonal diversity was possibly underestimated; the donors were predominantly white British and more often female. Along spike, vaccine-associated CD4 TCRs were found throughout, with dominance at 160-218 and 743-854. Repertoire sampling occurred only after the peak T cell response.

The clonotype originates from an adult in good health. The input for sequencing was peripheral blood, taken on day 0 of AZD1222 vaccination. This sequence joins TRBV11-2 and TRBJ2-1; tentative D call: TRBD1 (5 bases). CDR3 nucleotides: TGTGCCAGCAGCTTTCTTCAGGGCCCCCGGCAGTTCTTC. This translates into CASSFLQGPRQFF.